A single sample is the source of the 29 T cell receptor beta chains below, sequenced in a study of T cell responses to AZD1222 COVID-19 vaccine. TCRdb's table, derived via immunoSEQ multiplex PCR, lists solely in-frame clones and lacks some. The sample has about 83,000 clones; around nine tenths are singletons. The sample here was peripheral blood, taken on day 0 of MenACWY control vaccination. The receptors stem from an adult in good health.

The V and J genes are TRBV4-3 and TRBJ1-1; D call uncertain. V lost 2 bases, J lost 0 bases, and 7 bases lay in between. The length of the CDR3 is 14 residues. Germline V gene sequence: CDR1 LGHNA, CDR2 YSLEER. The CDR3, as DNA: TGCGCCAGCAGCCAAATCACCATGAACACTGAAGCTTTCTTT. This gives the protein CASSQITMNTEAFF.

This chain's CDR3 is CASSLGHDTEAFF. The CDR3 DNA reads TGTGCCAGCAGCTTGGGGCATGACACTGAAGCTTTCTTT. This sequence joins TRBV5-4 and TRBJ1-1; D unresolved. V lost 0 bases and J 3 bases, leaving 6 bases between the germline ends. Germline-derived CDR1 and CDR2 are SGHNT and YYREEE (reference sequence). The CDR3 is made up of 13 amino acids.

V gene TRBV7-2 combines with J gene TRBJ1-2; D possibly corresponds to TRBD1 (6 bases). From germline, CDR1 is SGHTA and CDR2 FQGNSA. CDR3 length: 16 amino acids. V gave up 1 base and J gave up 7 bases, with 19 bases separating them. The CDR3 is CASSLGGPVLQGGYTF. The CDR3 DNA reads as TGTGCCAGCAGCTTAGGGGGGCCAGTCCTACAGGGTGGCTACACCTTC.

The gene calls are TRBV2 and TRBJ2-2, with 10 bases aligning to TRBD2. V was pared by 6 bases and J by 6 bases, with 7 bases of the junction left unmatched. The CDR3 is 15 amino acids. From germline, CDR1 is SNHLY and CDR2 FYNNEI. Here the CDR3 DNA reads TGTGCCAGCAGAGCACTAGCGGGAAGACCCGGGGAGCTGTTTTTT. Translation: CASRALAGRPGELFF.

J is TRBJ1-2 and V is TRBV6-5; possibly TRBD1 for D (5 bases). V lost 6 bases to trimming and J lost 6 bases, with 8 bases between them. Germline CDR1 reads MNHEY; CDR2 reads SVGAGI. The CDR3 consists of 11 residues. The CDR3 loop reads CASRLGDGYTF. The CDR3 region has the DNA TGTGCCAGCAGGCTAGGGGATGGCTACACCTTC.

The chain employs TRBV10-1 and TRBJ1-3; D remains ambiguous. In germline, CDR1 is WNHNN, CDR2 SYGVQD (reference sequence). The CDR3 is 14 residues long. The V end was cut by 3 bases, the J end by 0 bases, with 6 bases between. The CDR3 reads CASSEGSSGNTIYF. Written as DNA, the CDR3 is TGCGCCAGCAGTGAAGGCAGCTCTGGAAACACCATATATTTT.

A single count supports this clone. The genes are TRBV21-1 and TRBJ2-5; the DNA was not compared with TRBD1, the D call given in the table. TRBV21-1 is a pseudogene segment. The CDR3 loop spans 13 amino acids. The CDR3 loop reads CASSGRPQETQYF. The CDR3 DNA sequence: TGTGCCAGCAGCGGGCGACCCCAAGAGACCCAGTACTTC.

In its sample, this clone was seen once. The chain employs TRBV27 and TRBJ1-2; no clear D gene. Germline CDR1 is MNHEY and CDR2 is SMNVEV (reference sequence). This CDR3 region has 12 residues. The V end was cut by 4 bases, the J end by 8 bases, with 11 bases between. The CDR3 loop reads CASSSVSGGYTF. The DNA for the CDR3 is TGTGCCAGCAGTTCGGTATCCGGAGGCTACACCTTC.

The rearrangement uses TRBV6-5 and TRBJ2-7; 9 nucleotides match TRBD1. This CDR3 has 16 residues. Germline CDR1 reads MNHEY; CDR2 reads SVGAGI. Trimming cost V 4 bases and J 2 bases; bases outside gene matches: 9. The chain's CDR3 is CASSSSPGQGPYEQYF. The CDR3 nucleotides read TGTGCCAGCAGTTCCTCTCCGGGACAGGGCCCCTACGAGCAGTACTTC.

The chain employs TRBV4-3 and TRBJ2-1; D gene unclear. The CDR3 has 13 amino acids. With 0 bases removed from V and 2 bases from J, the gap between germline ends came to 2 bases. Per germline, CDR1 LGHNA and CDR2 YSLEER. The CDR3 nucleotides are TGCGCCAGCAGCCAAGATCCCTACAATGAGCAGTTCTTC. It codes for CASSQDPYNEQFF.

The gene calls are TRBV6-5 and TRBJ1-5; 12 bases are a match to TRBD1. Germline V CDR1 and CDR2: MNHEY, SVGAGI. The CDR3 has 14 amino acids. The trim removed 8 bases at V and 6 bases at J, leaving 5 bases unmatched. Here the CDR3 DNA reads TGTGCCAGCGGGACAGGGGGCGGGGGTCAGCCCCAGCATTTT. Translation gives CASGTGGGGQPQHF.

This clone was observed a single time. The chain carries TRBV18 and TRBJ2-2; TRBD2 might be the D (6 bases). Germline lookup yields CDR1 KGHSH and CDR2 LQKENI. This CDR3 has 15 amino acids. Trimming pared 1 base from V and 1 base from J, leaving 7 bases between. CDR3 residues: CASSPLAENTGELFF. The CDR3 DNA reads TGTGCCAGCTCACCACTAGCGGAGAACACCGGGGAGCTGTTTTTT.

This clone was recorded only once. Here the CDR3 reads CAISGLAGVEEQYF. Written as DNA, the CDR3 is TGTGCCATCAGCGGACTAGCGGGAGTTGAAGAGCAGTACTTC. The chain couples TRBV10-3 to TRBJ2-7; 13 positions agree with TRBD2. Unmatched junction bases numbered 6, after V lost 6 bases and J lost 7 bases. CDR3 length: 14 residues. The germline V gene encodes CDR1 ENHRY and CDR2 SYGVKD.

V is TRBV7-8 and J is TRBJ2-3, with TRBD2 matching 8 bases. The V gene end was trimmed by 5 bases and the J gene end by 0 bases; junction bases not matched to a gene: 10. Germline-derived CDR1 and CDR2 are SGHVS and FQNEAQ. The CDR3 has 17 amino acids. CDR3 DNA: TGTGCCAGCAGCCAAAGCGGGAGAAGAACTAGCACAGATACGCAGTATTTT. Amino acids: CASSQSGRRTSTDTQYF.

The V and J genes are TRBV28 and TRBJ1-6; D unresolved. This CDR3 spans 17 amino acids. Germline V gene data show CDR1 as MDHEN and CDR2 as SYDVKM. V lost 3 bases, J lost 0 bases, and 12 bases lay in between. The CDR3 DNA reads TGTGCCAGCAGTTTGTGGACGGCGAGCTCCTATAATTCACCCCTCCACTTT. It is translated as CASSLWTASSYNSPLHF.

The CDR3 protein is CASSWSTGGEAGYTF. Written as DNA, the CDR3 is TGTGCCAGCAGCTGGAGTACAGGGGGCGAGGCTGGCTACACCTTC. This sequence joins TRBV5-5 and TRBJ1-2; TRBD1 aligns across 9 bases. The CDR3 contains 15 residues. The germline V gene has CDR1 SGHKS and CDR2 YYEKEE (reference sequence). V trimming: 3 bases; J trimming: 7 bases; junction bases outside the gene matches: 10. The full variable domain, completed using reference TRBV5-5 and TRBJ1-2, is DAGVTQSPTHLIKTRGQQVTLRCSPISGHKSVSWYQQVLGQGPQFIFQYYEKEERGRGNFPDRFSARQFPNYSSELNVNALLLGDSALYLCASSWSTGGEAGYTFGSGTRLTVV.

This CDR3 reads CAWAGDSNQPQHF. The CDR3 DNA follows: TGTGCCTGGGCCGGGGATAGCAATCAGCCCCAGCATTTT. V usage is TRBV30 and J usage is TRBJ1-5; no firm D call. Germline V gene lookup returns CDR1 GTSNPN and CDR2 SVGIG (reference sequence). V gave up 5 bases and J gave up 0 bases, with 8 bases separating them. The CDR3 runs 13 residues.

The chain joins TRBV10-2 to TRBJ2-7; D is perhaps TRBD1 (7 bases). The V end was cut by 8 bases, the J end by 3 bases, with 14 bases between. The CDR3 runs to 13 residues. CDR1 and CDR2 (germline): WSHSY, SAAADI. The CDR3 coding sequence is TGCGCCAGCCGGGCAGGGGGGCTCTACGAGCAGTACTTC. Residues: CASRAGGLYEQYF.

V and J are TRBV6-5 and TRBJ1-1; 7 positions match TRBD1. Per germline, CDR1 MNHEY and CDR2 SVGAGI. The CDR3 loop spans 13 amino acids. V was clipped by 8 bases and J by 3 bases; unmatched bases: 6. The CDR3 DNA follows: TGTGCCAGCCTCCGACAGGGAGACACTGAAGCTTTCTTT. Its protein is CASLRQGDTEAFF.

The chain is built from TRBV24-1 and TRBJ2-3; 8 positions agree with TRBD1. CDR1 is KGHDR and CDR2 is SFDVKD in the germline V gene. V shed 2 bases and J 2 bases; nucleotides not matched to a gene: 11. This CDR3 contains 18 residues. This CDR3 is CATSDSLQAGGYTDTQYF. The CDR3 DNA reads TGTGCCACCAGTGATTCCCTGCAGGCAGGGGGCTACACAGATACGCAGTATTTT.

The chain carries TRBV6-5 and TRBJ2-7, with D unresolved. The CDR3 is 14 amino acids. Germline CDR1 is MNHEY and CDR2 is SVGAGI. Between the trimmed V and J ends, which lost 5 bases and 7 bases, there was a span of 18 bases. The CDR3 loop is CASSIESGSQEQYF. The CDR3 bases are TGTGCCAGCAGTATCGAGTCAGGTTCGCAAGAGCAGTACTTC.

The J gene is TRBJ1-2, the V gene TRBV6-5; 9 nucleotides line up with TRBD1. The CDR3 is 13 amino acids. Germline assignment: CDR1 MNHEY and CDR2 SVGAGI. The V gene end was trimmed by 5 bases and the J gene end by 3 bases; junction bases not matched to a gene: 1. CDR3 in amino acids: CASSRTGDYGYTF. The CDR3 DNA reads TGTGCCAGCAGTCGGACAGGGGACTATGGCTACACCTTC.

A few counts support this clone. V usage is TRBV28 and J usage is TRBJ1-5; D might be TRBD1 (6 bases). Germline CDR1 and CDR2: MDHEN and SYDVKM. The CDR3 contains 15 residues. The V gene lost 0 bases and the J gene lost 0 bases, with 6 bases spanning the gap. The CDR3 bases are TGTGCCAGCAGTTTATGGGGGGCTAGCAATCAGCCCCAGCATTTT. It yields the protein CASSLWGASNQPQHF.

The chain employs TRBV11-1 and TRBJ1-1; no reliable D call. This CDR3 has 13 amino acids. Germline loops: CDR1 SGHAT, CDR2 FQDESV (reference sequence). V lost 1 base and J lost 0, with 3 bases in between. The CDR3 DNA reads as TGTGCCAGCAGCTTAGGGGTGAACACTGAAGCTTTCTTT. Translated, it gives CASSLGVNTEAFF.

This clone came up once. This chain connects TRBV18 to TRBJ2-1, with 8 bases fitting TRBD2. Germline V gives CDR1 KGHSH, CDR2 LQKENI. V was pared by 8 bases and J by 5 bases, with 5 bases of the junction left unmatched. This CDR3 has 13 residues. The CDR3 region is CASRGGKDNEQFF. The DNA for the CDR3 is TGTGCCAGCCGGGGGGGTAAGGACAATGAGCAGTTCTTC. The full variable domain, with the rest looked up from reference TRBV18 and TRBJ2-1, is NAGVMQNPRHLVRRRGQEARLRCSPMKGHSHVYWYRQLPEEGLKFMVYLQKENIIDESGMPKERFSAEFPKEGPSILRIQQVVRGDSAAYFCASRGGKDNEQFFGPGTRLTVL.

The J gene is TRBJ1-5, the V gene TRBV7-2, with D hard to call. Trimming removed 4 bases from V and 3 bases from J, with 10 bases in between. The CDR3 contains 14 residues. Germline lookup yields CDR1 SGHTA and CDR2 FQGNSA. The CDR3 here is CASSSTRNNQPQHF. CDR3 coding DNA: TGTGCCAGCAGCTCAACACGGAACAATCAGCCCCAGCATTTT.

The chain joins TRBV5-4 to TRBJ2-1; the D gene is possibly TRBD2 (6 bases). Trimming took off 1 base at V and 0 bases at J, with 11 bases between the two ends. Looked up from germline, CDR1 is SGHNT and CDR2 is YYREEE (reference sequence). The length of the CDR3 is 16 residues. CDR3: CASSLSVGSSYNEQFF. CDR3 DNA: TGTGCCAGCAGCTTGTCGGTCGGGAGCTCCTACAATGAGCAGTTCTTC.

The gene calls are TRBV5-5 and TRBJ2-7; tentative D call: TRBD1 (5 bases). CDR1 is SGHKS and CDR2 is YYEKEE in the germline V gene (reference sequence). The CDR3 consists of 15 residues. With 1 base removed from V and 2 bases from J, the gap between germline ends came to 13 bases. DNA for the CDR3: TGTGCCAGCAGCTTGATAGGGGAACCCCCCTACGAGCAGTACTTC. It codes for CASSLIGEPPYEQYF.

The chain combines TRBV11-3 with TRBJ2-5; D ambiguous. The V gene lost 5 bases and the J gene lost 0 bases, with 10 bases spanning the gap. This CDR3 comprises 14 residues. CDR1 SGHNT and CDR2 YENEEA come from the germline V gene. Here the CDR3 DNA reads TGTGCCAGCAGCCTCTCGCGGCACCAAGAGACCCAGTACTTC. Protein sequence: CASSLSRHQETQYF.